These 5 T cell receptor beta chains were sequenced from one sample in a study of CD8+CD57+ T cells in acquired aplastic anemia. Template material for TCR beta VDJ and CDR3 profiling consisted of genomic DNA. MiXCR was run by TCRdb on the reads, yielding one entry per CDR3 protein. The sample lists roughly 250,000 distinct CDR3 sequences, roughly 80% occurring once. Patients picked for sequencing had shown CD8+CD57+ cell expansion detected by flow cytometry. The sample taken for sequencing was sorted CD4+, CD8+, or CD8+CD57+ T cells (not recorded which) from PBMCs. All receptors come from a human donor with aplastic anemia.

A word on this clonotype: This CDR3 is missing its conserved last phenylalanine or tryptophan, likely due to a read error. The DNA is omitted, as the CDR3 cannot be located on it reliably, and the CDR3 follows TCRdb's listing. The CDR3 reads CASGVGQPQNL. The V call is TRBV2, the J call TRBJ1-5. Ends included, the CDR3 has 11 residues. Germline V lookup: CDR1 SNHLY, CDR2 FYNNEI.

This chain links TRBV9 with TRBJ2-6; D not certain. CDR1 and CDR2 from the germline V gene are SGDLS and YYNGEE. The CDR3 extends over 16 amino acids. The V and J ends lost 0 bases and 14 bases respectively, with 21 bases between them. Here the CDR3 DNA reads TGTGCCAGCAGCGTAGGGGCCGGCCGAAATCAGCCCCTCCTGACTTTC. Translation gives CASSVGAGRNQPLLTF.

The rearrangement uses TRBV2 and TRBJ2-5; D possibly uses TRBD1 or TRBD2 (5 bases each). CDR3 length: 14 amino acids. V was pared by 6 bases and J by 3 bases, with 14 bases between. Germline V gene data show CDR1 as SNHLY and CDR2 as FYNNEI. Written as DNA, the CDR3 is TGTGCCAGCAGCCCGGGGCGGTCAGAAGAGACCCAGTACTTC. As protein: CASSPGRSEETQYF.

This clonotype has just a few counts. CDR3 sequence reads: CASRVAGSIQYF. The CDR3 DNA sequence: TGTGCCAGCAGAGTAGCGGGGAGCATTCAGTACTTC. The chain combines TRBV7-4 with TRBJ2-4; 8 nucleotides match TRBD2. This CDR3 is built from 12 residues. Trimming removed 6 bases from V and 9 bases from J; junction bases left unmatched: 4. Germline values: CDR1 SGHVT, CDR2 SQSDAQ.

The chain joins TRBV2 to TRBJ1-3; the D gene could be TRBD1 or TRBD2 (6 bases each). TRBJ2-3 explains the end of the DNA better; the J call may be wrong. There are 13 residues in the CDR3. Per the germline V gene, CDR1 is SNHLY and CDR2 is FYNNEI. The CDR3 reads CASGGGATNTQYF. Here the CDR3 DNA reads TGTGCCAGCGGGGGCGGGGCCACAAACACGCAGTATTTT.